Shown below are 20 T cell receptor beta chains from a single sample sequenced in a study. MiXCR, applied by TCRdb to the 5' RACE reads, yields one record per CDR3 protein. The sample has 6,800 or so distinct CDR3 sequences, around 60% seen once. Specimen: tumor-infiltrating memory CD4+ T cells sorted from the breast tumor. Subset given: memory CD4+ T cells, CD4+CD45RO+CD25-. These TCRs come from a female donor with breast cancer.

In this sample, this clonotype turned up once. In DNA, the CDR3 is TGTGCCAGCAGCTTGGGGCGGGGGGGCTCGACAGATACGCAGTATTTT. It is translated as CASSLGRGGSTDTQYF. This sequence joins TRBV7-9 and TRBJ2-3, with 9 positions matching TRBD2. The CDR3 has 16 amino acids. The V gene end was trimmed by 3 bases and the J gene end by 3 bases; junction bases not matched to a gene: 7. Germline V lookup: CDR1 SEHNR, CDR2 FQNEAQ (reference sequence).

The chain employs TRBV20-1 and TRBJ2-1, with D possibly being TRBD2 (5 bases). There are 16 residues in the CDR3. Trimming took off 3 bases at V and 0 bases at J, with 15 bases between the two ends. Germline V lookup: CDR1 DFQATT, CDR2 SNEGSKA (reference sequence). The CDR3 sequence is CSASTLLEGSYNEQFF. CDR3 DNA sequence: TGCAGTGCTAGCACCTTACTAGAGGGCTCCTACAATGAGCAGTTCTTC.

The chain combines TRBV4-1 with TRBJ2-4; D uncertain. Trimming removed 4 bases at V and 0 bases at J, with 13 bases between. Germline CDR1 is MGHRA and CDR2 is YSYEKL. The CDR3 contains 16 residues. In DNA form, the CDR3 reads TGCGCCAGCAGCCCGTACTCCTCTTTAGCCAAAAACATTCAGTACTTC. As protein: CASSPYSSLAKNIQYF.

This clonotype was counted between two and nine times. The chain links TRBV7-9 to TRBJ2-6; the match to TRBD2 covers 8 bases. The CDR3 covers 20 residues. The V gene's germline CDR1 is SEHNR and CDR2 FQNEAQ (reference sequence). Trimming cost V 1 base and J 0 bases; bases outside gene matches: 11. The CDR3 region is CASSLVGSSGGNSGANVLTF. In DNA, the CDR3 is TGTGCCAGCAGCTTAGTAGGGAGTTCGGGGGGGAACTCTGGGGCCAACGTCCTGACTTTC.

This sequence joins TRBV11-3 and TRBJ2-5, with 7 bases aligning to TRBD2. The CDR3 has 14 residues. V gave up 5 bases and J gave up 1 base; unmatched junction bases: 4. CDR1 is SGHNT and CDR2 is YENEEA in the germline V gene. The CDR3 nucleotides read TGTGCCAGCAGCCAGCGGGGAACCCAAGAGACCCAGTACTTC. This sequence encodes CASSQRGTQETQYF.

This clonotype has only a few counts. This chain connects TRBV6-2 or TRBV6-3 to TRBJ1-2; tentatively, D is TRBD1 (5 bases). Trimming stripped 2 bases from V and 6 bases from J, with 16 bases between. This CDR3 has 15 residues. Germline loops: CDR1 MNHEY, CDR2 SVGEGT. CDR3 DNA: TGTGCCAGCAGTTACACACCCCGGGGGACCAATGGCTACACCTTC. Its translation is CASSYTPRGTNGYTF.

V is TRBV6-6 and J is TRBJ1-5, with D possibly TRBD1 on 5 matching bases. Trimming shortened V by 5 bases and J by 4 bases, and 12 bases separated the two germline ends. Germline-derived CDR1 and CDR2 are MNHNY and SVGAGI (reference sequence). The CDR3 runs to 14 residues. The CDR3 region is CASSPTGPNQPQHF. In DNA, the CDR3 is TGTGCCAGCAGTCCCACGGGACCAAATCAGCCCCAGCATTTT.

This clonotype showed up just once. This chain uses TRBV12-3 or TRBV12-4 with TRBJ1-5; a weak D match, TRBD1 (6 bases). The CDR3 consists of 17 residues. V was clipped by 4 bases and J by 2 bases, with 18 bases between them. The CDR3 sequence: CASSSPGTGAGNQPQHF. The CDR3 DNA reads TGTGCCAGCAGTTCTCCCGGGACGGGGGCCGGCAATCAGCCCCAGCATTTT.

The CDR3 sequence is CASSYRGEVTTDTQYF. DNA of the CDR3: TGTGCCAGCAGTTATCGTGGGGAAGTTACGACAGATACGCAGTATTTT. This chain links TRBV6-5 with TRBJ2-3; D is undetermined. The germline V gene encodes CDR1 MNHEY and CDR2 SVGAGI. The germline V and J ends were trimmed by 3 bases and 3 bases, with 16 bases remaining between them. This CDR3 has 16 amino acids.

CDR3 amino acids: CASSASRGTEAFF. The CDR3 nucleotides are TGTGCCAGCAGCGCTTCCAGGGGAACTGAAGCTTTCTTT. The chain recombines TRBV7-3 with TRBJ1-1, with D possibly matching TRBD1 (6 bases). Germline V lookup: CDR1 SGHTA, CDR2 FQGTGA. This CDR3 contains 13 residues. V dropped 5 bases and J dropped 5 bases, with 12 bases sitting between them.

This chain uses TRBV6-5 with TRBJ1-5; D gene ambiguous. Looked up from germline, CDR1 is MNHEY and CDR2 is SVGAGI. V dropped 1 base and J dropped 0 bases, with 10 bases sitting between them. The CDR3 totals 16 residues. The CDR3 spells CASSYYGFGSNQPQHF. CDR3 nucleotide sequence: TGTGCCAGCAGTTACTACGGGTTTGGTAGCAATCAGCCCCAGCATTTT.

This clonotype was seen a handful of times. The J gene is TRBJ2-1, the V gene TRBV3-1; 7 bases fit TRBD1. The V gene end was trimmed by 0 bases and the J gene end by 4 bases; junction bases not matched to a gene: 6. The germline gives CDR1 LGHDT, CDR2 YNNKEL (reference sequence). The CDR3 is made up of 16 amino acids. CDR3 sequence: CASSQERGRGYNEQFF. The CDR3, as DNA: TGTGCCAGCAGCCAAGAAAGGGGGCGCGGTTACAATGAGCAGTTCTTC.

The chain links TRBV5-1 to TRBJ2-6; no firm D call. V lost 3 bases and J 1 base, leaving 8 bases between the germline ends. Germline V gives CDR1 SGHRS, CDR2 YFSETQ. This CDR3 spans 15 amino acids. This chain's CDR3 is CASSSGRSGANVLTF. CDR3 coding DNA: TGCGCCAGCAGCTCAGGAAGGTCTGGGGCCAACGTCCTGACTTTC.

The chain employs TRBV5-1 and TRBJ2-3, with D tentatively TRBD2 (5 bases). This CDR3 contains 14 residues. The ends were cut back, 1 base at V and 8 bases at J, with 14 bases in the middle. CDR1 SGHRS and CDR2 YFSETQ come from the germline V gene. This CDR3 is CASSLYGNTGTQYF. The CDR3 DNA follows: TGCGCCAGCAGCTTGTACGGGAATACGGGTACGCAGTATTTT.

V is TRBV5-1 and J is TRBJ2-5; possibly TRBD2 for D (6 bases). Trimming took 4 bases from V and 1 from J, leaving 8 bases between them. The CDR3 contains 13 residues. The germline CDR1 and CDR2 sequences are SGHRS and YFSETQ. CDR3 nucleotide sequence: TGCGCCAGCAGCCGGGAGTCCCAAGAGACCCAGTACTTC. Protein product: CASSRESQETQYF.

Details on this clonotype: One end of the junction varies from germline; a read error may be responsible. The V call is TRBV11-2, the J call TRBJ2-7, with D possibly TRBD2 on 5 matching bases. The CDR3 length is 13 residues. Per the germline V gene, CDR1 is SGHAT and CDR2 is FQNNGV. For the CDR3, the DNA is TGTGCCAGCAGCTACGGGATGAGCTACGAGCAGTCCTTC. This sequence encodes CASSYGMSYEQSF.

As for this clonotype: The conserved phenylalanine or tryptophan is not found at the CDR3 terminus, so this likely reflects a read error. The chain carries TRBV20-1 and TRBJ2-1; perhaps TRBD2 as D (6 bases). Per the germline V gene, CDR1 is DFQATT and CDR2 is SNEGSKA (reference sequence). The CDR3 runs 15 residues. V lost 4 bases and J lost 8, with 21 bases in between. The CDR3 protein is CSAMTSIPQADEQFL. CDR3 sequence (DNA): TGCAGTGCTATGACTAGTATTCCTCAGGCTGATGAGCAGTTCCTC.

The rearrangement joins TRBV3-1 to TRBJ2-7; 7 nucleotides line up with TRBD2. Germline V CDR1 and CDR2: LGHDT, YNNKEL (reference sequence). V was pared by 2 bases and J by 5 bases, with 6 bases of the junction left unmatched. The CDR3 totals 14 residues. CDR3 loop: CASSQNGGENEQYF. DNA of the CDR3: TGTGCCAGCAGCCAAAATGGGGGGGAAAACGAGCAGTACTTC.

This chain uses TRBV20-1 with TRBJ1-1; no definite D call. This CDR3 has 11 amino acids. In germline, CDR1 is DFQATT, CDR2 SNEGSKA (reference sequence). V was shortened by 3 bases and J by 7 bases, with 9 bases between the two germline ends. This CDR3 is CSASRAGEAFF. CDR3 nucleotides: TGCAGTGCTAGTCGGGCAGGTGAAGCTTTCTTT.

The V call is TRBV20-1, the J call TRBJ2-5; D is possibly TRBD1 (5 bases). The CDR3 runs 14 residues. V lost 1 base to trimming and J lost 0 bases, with 9 bases between them. Germline assignment: CDR1 DFQATT and CDR2 SNEGSKA (reference sequence). CDR3 DNA: TGCAGTGCTAGAGGGACACGGTACCAAGAGACCCAGTACTTC. Encoded protein: CSARGTRYQETQYF.